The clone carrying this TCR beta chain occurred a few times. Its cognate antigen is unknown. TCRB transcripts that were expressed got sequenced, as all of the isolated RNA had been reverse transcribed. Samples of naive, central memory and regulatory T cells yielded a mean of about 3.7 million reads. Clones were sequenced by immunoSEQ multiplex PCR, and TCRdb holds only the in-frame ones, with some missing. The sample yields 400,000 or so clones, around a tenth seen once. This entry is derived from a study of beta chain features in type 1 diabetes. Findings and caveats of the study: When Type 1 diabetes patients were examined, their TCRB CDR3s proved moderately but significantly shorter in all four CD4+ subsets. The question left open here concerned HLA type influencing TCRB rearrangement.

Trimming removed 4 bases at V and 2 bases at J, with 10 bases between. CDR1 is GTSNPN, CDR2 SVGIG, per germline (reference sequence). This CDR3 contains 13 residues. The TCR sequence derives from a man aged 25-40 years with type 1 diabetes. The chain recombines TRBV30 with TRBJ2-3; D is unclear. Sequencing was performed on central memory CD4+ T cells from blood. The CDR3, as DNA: TGTGCCTGGACTAAAGGGTCCACAGATACGCAGTATTTT. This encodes CAWTKGSTDTQYF.